This T cell receptor (beta chain) was captured by sequencing in a study of T cell repertoires in cytomegalovirus infection (dated by TCRdb to between 2018 and 2021). Regarding the research as a whole: Donor HLA type was relevant to the analysis, because carriage of CMV infection together with the matching HLA type was indicated by public TCR beta signatures.

The paper's findings and limits, for the study overall: Cumulative frequency of public TCR beta family members discriminated carriers of CMV infection plus the relevant HLA type in this cohort and an independent roughly 350-donor cohort. The ex vivo response was dominated by HLA-C-restricted CMV-specific TCR beta clonotypes, which also provided the single most frequent clonotype in two of eight donors.

Sequencing took place on an Illumina HiSeq 1500. TCRdb reprocessed the public reads (quality trimming at Q25 with fastp, clone calling with MiXCR) and kept in-frame beta chains. Each CDR3 protein appears once, grouped with its most common genes and DNA. This sample has more than 150,000 distinct CDR3 sequences in its table, and approximately 17% of those were observed once. Of the sample, 15% to 20% is held by the ten largest clones. Cut back by 8 bases and 8 bases, the V and J ends lie 18 bases apart. CDR1 and CDR2 are drawn from the germline V gene (reference sequence): SEHNR, FQNEAQ. Counted from cysteine to phenylalanine, this CDR3 has 13 amino acids. The DNA shown is the 39-base CDR3, in frame from base 1. A word on this clonotype: The antigen this receptor binds is unknown. Base qualities are not at hand, and no much larger clone is one base apart.

The sample consisted of CD8+ T cells from PBMCs. In this chain, TRBV7-9 is recombined with TRBJ1-2; TRBD1 is perhaps the D gene, given 5 matching bases. The receptor comes from a human donor in good health (CMV status not recorded). Some clones in this sample may be carry-over from other donors' samples. At the DNA level, the sequence is TGTGCCAGCTCCCCCGGGGGTGGACTCGGCTACACCTTC. Its coded protein is CASSPGGGLGYTF.